This T cell receptor (beta chain) was found in a study of CD8 T cells in ankylosing spondylitis. V was pared by 1 base and J by 0 bases, with 7 bases between. The CDR3 covers 15 residues. TCRdb used MiXCR to reprocess the 5' RACE reads, holding one entry per CDR3 protein. This sample has approximately 250,000 distinct CDR3 sequences; roughly a tenth occur once, and the top ten carry about 3%. The table lists this clonotype with many counts. The chain uses TRBV12-3 or TRBV12-4 and TRBJ2-1; D may match TRBD1 or TRBD2 (5 bases each). Sequencing was carried out using blood, either unsorted or a sorted T cell fraction (not recorded which). The clonotype comes from a male donor with ankylosing spondylitis or in good health (not recorded which). The CDR3 sequence is CASSLGGDSYNEQFF. CDR3 DNA: TGTGCCAGCAGTTTAGGAGGGGACTCCTACAATGAGCAGTTCTTC.